Reported below is one T cell receptor beta chain. This CDR3 region has 15 residues. The germline V gene has CDR1 KGHSH and CDR2 LQKENI. V was shortened by 3 bases and J by 5 bases, with 16 bases between the two germline ends. Seattle patients were enrolled during active infection and followed longitudinally. Source study methods: Reference gene primer amplification gave nucleated cell count estimates. Profiled with immunoSEQ multiplex PCR; TCRdb holds only in-frame clones, not every one. V and J calls and clone size are copied from that table; D and trimming were computed from the DNA. The data contain about 62,000 clones, 85% to 90% of them singletons. This record comes from a study of blood T cell repertoires in COVID-19. Whole-study context: Donors in the United States, Italy and Spain gave samples during acute or convalescent COVID-19. In each case, the material was cDNA or gDNA derived from T cells, B-cell-depleted T cells, or PBMCs.

The sequence derives from a woman between 55 and 75 years old with COVID-19, enrolled during active disease. The chain combines TRBV18 with TRBJ1-1, with D uncertain. Sequenced sample: peripheral blood. The CDR3 nucleotides are TGTGCCAGCTCACCGCGCTCCCGGGGTAGGACTGAAGCTTTCTTT. It yields the protein CASSPRSRGRTEAFF.